This T cell receptor beta chain comes out of a study of blood T cell repertoires in COVID-19. Using immunoSEQ multiplex PCR, the repertoire was profiled, and TCRdb retains in-frame clones only, with some absent. Of approximately 100,000 clones in the sample, roughly 84% were seen once. The trim removed 10 bases at V and 3 bases at J, leaving 7 bases unmatched. Germline V gives CDR1 SNHLY, CDR2 FYNNEI. The CDR3 covers 13 residues. Only a few counts were recorded for this clone. This rearrangement joins TRBV2 to TRBJ2-7, with 9 bases fitting TRBD2. The source is a woman between 55 and 75 years old with acute or convalescent COVID-19. Material for sequencing was peripheral blood. As DNA, the CDR3 is TGTGCCAACAGAGCGGGGGGAAACTACGAGCAGTACTTC. Translating it yields CANRAGGNYEQYF.